These 15 T cell receptor beta chains originate from one sample sequenced in a study of cytomegalovirus exposure and HLA in healthy donors. Primers for the PCR totalled 60 Vbeta and 13 Jbeta. The method was immunoSEQ multiplex PCR; TCRdb's version includes in-frame clones alone and lacks a portion of them. The sample shows fewer than 100,000 clones, about 79% of them seen only once. The sequenced sample consisted of PBMCs. These receptor sequences come from a female donor in good health and CMV-seronegative.

Written as DNA, the CDR3 is TGTGCCAGCAGCCACGACGCCGGGGGGCGGTGGAATACGCAGTATTTT. Encoded protein: CASSHDAGGRWNTQYF. The rearrangement uses TRBV7-2 and TRBJ2-3, with a weak D call TRBD2 (7 bases). Trimming removed 5 bases at V and 7 bases at J, with 22 bases between. The CDR3 covers 16 residues. Germline V lookup: CDR1 SGHTA, CDR2 FQGNSA.

The genes are TRBV11-3 and TRBJ2-5; TRBD1 matches 8 bases. The V and J ends lost 5 bases and 4 bases, in that order; junction bases with no gene match: 6. The germline V gene has CDR1 SGHNT and CDR2 YENEEA. The CDR3 length is 14 residues. CDR3 sequence: CASSPGGGGETQYF. CDR3 DNA sequence: TGTGCCAGCAGCCCAGGGGGCGGCGGAGAGACCCAGTACTTC.

V and J are TRBV2 and TRBJ2-5; D is perhaps TRBD1 (6 bases). V gave up 6 bases and J gave up 1 base, with 12 bases separating them. The length of the CDR3 is 14 residues. Per the germline V gene, CDR1 is SNHLY and CDR2 is FYNNEI. This CDR3 is CASRSGAVQETQYF. DNA for the CDR3: TGTGCCAGCAGATCAGGGGCTGTCCAAGAGACCCAGTACTTC.

The V gene is TRBV5-6, the J gene TRBJ2-7; 7 bases line up with TRBD2. The CDR3 runs to 15 residues. Germline CDR1 reads SGHDT; CDR2 reads YYEEEE. V shed 0 bases, J shed 3 bases, and the junction held 6 bases outside the gene matches. CDR3 bases: TGTGCCAGCAGCTTGGACGGGAGGAGCTTCTACGAGCAGTACTTC. Protein sequence: CASSLDGRSFYEQYF.

The chain is built from TRBV30 and TRBJ1-4; D is possibly TRBD1 (5 bases). Trimming left V 7 bases short and J 3 bases short, with 45 bases between. CDR3 length: 24 amino acids. The germline V gene encodes CDR1 GTSNPN and CDR2 SVGIG (reference sequence). CDR3 nucleotides: TGTGCCTCCCACAGGACCTATACTCCCCAATTGCGGGGCAACCCCGGCGGCGCTAATGAAAAACTGTTTTTT. Its protein product is CASHRTYTPQLRGNPGGANEKLFF.

The rearrangement links TRBV10-3 to TRBJ1-1; 8 positions match TRBD1. V gave up 6 bases and J gave up 4 bases; unmatched junction bases: 10. CDR1 is ENHRY, CDR2 SYGVKD, per germline. The CDR3 is 15 amino acids. The CDR3 DNA follows: TGTGCCATCAGGAGGGACAGGCAGGCGCTCACTGAAGCTTTCTTT. Translated, it gives CAIRRDRQALTEAFF.

The chain is built from TRBV30 and TRBJ2-1; no clear D. Germline CDR1 and CDR2: GTSNPN and SVGIG (reference sequence). V dropped 1 base and J dropped 7 bases, with 14 bases sitting between them. The CDR3 is made up of 14 amino acids. The CDR3 nucleotides read TGTGCCTGGAGTGCCTTGATATTCGCGAATGAGCAGTTCTTC. As protein: CAWSALIFANEQFF.

This clone has only a few counts. The chain couples TRBV6-6 to TRBJ2-2, with D possibly being TRBD2 (5 bases). The CDR3 covers 13 residues. The germline V and J ends were trimmed by 5 bases and 1 base, with 5 bases remaining between them. Looked up from germline, CDR1 is MNHNY and CDR2 is SVGAGI (reference sequence). CDR3 sequence: CASSGGNTGELFF. Written as DNA, the CDR3 is TGTGCCAGCAGTGGAGGGAACACCGGGGAGCTGTTTTTT.

The chain is built from TRBV25-1 and TRBJ1-2, with TRBD1 matching over 7 bases. CDR3 length: 14 residues. Germline lookup yields CDR1 MGHDK and CDR2 SYGVNS. V trimming: 6 bases; J trimming: 4 bases; junction bases outside the gene matches: 8. Here the CDR3 DNA reads TGTGCCAGCAGCCAGCAGGGGGTAGGCTATGGCTACACCTTC. Translated, it gives CASSQQGVGYGYTF.

This chain joins TRBV6-1 and TRBJ2-7; tentative D call: TRBD1 (5 bases). Germline CDR1 and CDR2: MNHNS and SASEGT. V gave up 6 bases and J gave up 2 bases, with 17 bases separating them. This CDR3 region has 15 residues. The DNA of the CDR3 is TGTGCCAGCAGCCCTGAGTGGGGCACCGCCTACGAGCAGTACTTC. This translates into CASSPEWGTAYEQYF.

The CDR3: CSVDGTGYNYGYTF. DNA for the CDR3: TGCAGCGTTGACGGGACAGGGTATAACTATGGCTACACCTTC. The rearrangement uses TRBV29-1 and TRBJ1-2; 9 nucleotides line up with TRBD1. With V trimmed by 3 bases and J by 1 base, 3 bases remained unmatched. Germline V gene lookup returns CDR1 SQVTM and CDR2 ANQGSEA. CDR3 length: 14 amino acids.

V gene TRBV6-6 combines with J gene TRBJ1-1; the D gene is possibly TRBD1 (6 bases). The CDR3 runs 13 residues. In germline, CDR1 is MNHNY, CDR2 SVGAGI (reference sequence). Deletions cut 5 bases from V and 3 bases from J, with 10 bases between. The CDR3 region has the DNA TGTGCCAGCAGTAAACAGGGAGACACTGAAGCTTTCTTT. Translation: CASSKQGDTEAFF.

The J gene is TRBJ2-7, the V gene TRBV30, with a possible D match to TRBD1 (6 bases). V was clipped by 5 bases and J by 4 bases, with 15 bases between them. The CDR3 covers 13 residues. The germline V gene has CDR1 GTSNPN and CDR2 SVGIG (reference sequence). The DNA of the CDR3 is TGTGCCTGGGCGGCAGGGGTAAATTACGAGCAGTACTTC. Protein product: CAWAAGVNYEQYF.

V and J are TRBV5-4 and TRBJ1-1, with 8 bases that match TRBD1. Germline V gene lookup returns CDR1 SGHNT and CDR2 YYREEE (reference sequence). The CDR3 is 13 amino acids. With 0 bases clipped from V and 11 bases from J, the junction kept 6 bases outside the gene matches. The CDR3 nucleotides are TGTGCCAGCAGCTTGGACCAGGGGGCAGAGGCTTTCTTT. Translating gives CASSLDQGAEAFF. The variable domain in full, completed from reference TRBV5-4 and TRBJ1-1, reads ETGVTQSPTHLIKTRGQQVTLRCSSQSGHNTVSWYQQALGQGPQFIFQYYREEENGRGNFPPRFSGLQFPNYSSELNVNALELDDSALYLCASSLDQGAEAFFGQGTRLTVV.

The table lists this clone with a few counts. This chain links TRBV6-4 with TRBJ2-2, with 13 bases identical to TRBD2. From germline, CDR1 is MRHNA and CDR2 SNTAGT. This CDR3 contains 15 residues. The trim removed 3 bases at V and 9 bases at J, leaving 4 bases unmatched. The DNA of the CDR3 is TGTGCCAGCAGTGAAGGGACTAGCGGGAATCGGGAGCTGTTTTTT. Residues: CASSEGTSGNRELFF.